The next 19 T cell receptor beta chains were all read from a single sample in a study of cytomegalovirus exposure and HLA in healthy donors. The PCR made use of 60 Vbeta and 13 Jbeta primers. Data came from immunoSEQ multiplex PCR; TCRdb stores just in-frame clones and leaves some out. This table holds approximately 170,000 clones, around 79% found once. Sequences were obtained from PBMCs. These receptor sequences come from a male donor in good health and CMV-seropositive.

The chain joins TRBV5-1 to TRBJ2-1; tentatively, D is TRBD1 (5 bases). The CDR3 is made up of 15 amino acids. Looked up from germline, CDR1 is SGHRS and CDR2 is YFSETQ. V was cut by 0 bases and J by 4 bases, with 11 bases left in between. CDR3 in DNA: TGCGCCAGCAGCTTGGGGCAGGGCCCTTACAATGAGCAGTTCTTC. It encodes CASSLGQGPYNEQFF.

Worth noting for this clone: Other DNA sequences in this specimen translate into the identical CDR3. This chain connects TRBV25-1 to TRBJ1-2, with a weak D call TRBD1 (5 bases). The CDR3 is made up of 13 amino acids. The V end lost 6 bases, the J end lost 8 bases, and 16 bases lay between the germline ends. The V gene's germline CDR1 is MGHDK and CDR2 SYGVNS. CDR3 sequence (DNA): TGTGCCAGCAGGCAAAGTCAGGGTGTCGGCTACACCTTC. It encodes CASRQSQGVGYTF.

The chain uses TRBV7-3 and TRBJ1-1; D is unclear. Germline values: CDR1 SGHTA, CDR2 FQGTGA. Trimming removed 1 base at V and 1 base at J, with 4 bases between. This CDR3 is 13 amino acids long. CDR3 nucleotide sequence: TGTGCCAGCAGCTTAAGGCAGAACACTGAAGCTTTCTTT. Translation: CASSLRQNTEAFF. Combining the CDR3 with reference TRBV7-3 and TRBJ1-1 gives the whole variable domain GAGVSQTPSNKVTEKGKYVELRCDPISGHTALYWYRQSLGQGPEFLIYFQGTGAADDSGLPNDRFFAVRPEGSVSTLKIQRTERGDSAVYLCASSLRQNTEAFFGQGTRLTVV.

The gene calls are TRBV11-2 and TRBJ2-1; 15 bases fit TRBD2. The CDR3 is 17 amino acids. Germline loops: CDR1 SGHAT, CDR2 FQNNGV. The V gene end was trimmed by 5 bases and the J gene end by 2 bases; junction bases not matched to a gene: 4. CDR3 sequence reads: CASSPRTSGGAYNEQFF. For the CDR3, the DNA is TGTGCCAGCAGCCCGCGGACTAGCGGGGGGGCCTACAATGAGCAGTTCTTC. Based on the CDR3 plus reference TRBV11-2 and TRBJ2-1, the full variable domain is EAGVAQSPRYKIIEKRQSVAFWCNPISGHATLYWYQQILGQGPKLLIQFQNNGVVDDSQLPKDRFSAERLKGVDSTLKIQPAKLEDSAVYLCASSPRTSGGAYNEQFFGPGTRLTVL.

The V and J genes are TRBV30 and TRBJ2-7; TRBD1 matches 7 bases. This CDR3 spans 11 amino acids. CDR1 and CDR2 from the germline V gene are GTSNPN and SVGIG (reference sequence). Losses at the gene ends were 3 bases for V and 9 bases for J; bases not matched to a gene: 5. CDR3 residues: CAWSRDSGQYF. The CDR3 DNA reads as TGTGCCTGGAGCCGGGACAGCGGGCAGTACTTC.

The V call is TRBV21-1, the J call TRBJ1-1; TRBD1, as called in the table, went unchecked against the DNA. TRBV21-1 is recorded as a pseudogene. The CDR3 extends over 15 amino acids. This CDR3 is CARRPGQGMNTEAFF. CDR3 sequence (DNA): TGTGCCAGGCGCCCCGGGCAGGGAATGAACACTGAAGCTTTCTTT.

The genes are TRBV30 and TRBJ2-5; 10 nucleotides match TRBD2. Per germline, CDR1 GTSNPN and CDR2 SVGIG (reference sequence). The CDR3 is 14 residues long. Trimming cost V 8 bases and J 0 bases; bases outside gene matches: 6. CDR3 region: CAHSGGTYQETQYF. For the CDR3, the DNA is TGTGCCCATAGCGGGGGGACGTACCAAGAGACCCAGTACTTC.

CDR3 sequence: CASAGSYNSPLHF. DNA for the CDR3: TGTGCCAGTGCGGGCTCCTATAATTCACCCCTCCACTTT. V is TRBV27 and J is TRBJ1-6; D is undetermined. This CDR3 region has 13 residues. Trimming cost V 9 bases and J 0 bases, with 6 bases left between them. CDR1 MNHEY and CDR2 SMNVEV come from the germline V gene (reference sequence).

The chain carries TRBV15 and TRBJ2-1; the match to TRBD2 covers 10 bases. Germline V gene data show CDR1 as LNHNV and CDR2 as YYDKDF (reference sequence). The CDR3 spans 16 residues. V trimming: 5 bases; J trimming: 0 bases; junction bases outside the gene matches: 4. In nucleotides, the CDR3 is TGTGCCACCAGCGTAGCGGGGGGCTCCTCCTACAATGAGCAGTTCTTC. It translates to CATSVAGGSSYNEQFF.

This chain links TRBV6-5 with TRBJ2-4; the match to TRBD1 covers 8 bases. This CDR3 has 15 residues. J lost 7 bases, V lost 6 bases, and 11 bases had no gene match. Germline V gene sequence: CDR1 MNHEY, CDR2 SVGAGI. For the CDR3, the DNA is TGTGCCAGCAGGCCCCAGACAGGGGCGCTGAACATTCAGTACTTC. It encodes CASRPQTGALNIQYF.

CDR3 in amino acids: CASSQLLAGGITDTQYF. The DNA of the CDR3 is TGCGCCAGCAGCCAGCTACTAGCGGGGGGAATCACAGATACGCAGTATTTT. This rearrangement joins TRBV4-3 to TRBJ2-3, with 12 bases fitting TRBD2. V was pared by 3 bases and J by 2 bases, with 6 bases of the junction left unmatched. Per germline, CDR1 LGHNA and CDR2 YSLEER. The CDR3 spans 17 residues.

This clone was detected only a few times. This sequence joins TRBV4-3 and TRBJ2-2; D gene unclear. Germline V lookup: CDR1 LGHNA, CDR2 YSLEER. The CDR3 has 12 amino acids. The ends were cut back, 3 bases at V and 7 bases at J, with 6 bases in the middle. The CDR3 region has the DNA TGCGCCAGCAGCCACTCCCTCGGGGAGCTGTTTTTT. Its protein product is CASSHSLGELFF.

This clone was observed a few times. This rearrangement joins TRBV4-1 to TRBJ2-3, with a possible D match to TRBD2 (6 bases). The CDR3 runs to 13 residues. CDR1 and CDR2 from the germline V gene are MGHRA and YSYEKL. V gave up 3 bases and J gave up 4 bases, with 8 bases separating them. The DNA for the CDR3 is TGCGCCAGCAGCCAGGCGGGGCCAGATACGCAGTATTTT. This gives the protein CASSQAGPDTQYF.

CDR3 protein: CASRGTGVSSQPQHF. The CDR3 DNA is TGTGCCAGCAGAGGGACAGGGGTATCAAGTCAGCCCCAGCATTTT. The chain combines TRBV6-5 with TRBJ1-5; TRBD1 matches at 10 bases. Germline CDR1 and CDR2: MNHEY and SVGAGI. After removal of 6 bases from V and 6 bases from J, the junction contained 8 bases not matched to a gene. The CDR3 is 15 residues long.

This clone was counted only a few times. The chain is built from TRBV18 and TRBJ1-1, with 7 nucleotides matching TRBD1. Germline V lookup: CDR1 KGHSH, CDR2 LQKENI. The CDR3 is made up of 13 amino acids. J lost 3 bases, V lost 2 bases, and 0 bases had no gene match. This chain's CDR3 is CASSPTGDTEAFF. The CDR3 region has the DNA TGTGCCAGCTCACCAACAGGGGACACTGAAGCTTTCTTT.

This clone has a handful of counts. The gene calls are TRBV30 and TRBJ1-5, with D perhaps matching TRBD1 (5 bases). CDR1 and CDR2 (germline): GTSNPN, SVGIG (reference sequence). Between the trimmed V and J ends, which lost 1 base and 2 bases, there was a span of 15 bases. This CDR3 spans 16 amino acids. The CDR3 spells CAWSGKQGFGNQPQHF. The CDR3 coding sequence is TGTGCCTGGAGTGGAAAGCAGGGTTTCGGCAATCAGCCCCAGCATTTT.

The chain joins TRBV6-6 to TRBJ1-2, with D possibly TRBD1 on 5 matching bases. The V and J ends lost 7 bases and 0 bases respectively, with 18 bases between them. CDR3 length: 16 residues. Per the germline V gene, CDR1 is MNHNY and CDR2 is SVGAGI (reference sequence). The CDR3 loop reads CASKGNRQLANYGYTF. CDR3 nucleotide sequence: TGTGCCAGCAAAGGGAACAGACAGTTAGCTAACTATGGCTACACCTTC.

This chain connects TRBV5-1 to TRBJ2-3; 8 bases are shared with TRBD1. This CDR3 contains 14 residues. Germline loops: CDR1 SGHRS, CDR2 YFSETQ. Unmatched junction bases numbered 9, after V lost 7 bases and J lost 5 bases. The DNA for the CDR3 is TGCGCCAGCGAACTGACAGGGGAAGGAGATACGCAGTATTTT. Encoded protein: CASELTGEGDTQYF. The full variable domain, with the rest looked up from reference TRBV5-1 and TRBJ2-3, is KAGVTQTPRYLIKTRGQQVTLSCSPISGHRSVSWYQQTPGQGLQFLFEYFSETQRNKGNFPGRFSGRQFSNSRSEMNVSTLELGDSALYLCASELTGEGDTQYFGPGTRLTVL.

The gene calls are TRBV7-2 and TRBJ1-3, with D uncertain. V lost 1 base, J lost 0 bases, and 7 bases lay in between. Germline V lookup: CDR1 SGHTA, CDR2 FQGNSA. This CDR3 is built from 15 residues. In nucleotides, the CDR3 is TGTGCCAGCAGCTTAGTTGGCCGCTCTGGAAACACCATATATTTT. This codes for CASSLVGRSGNTIYF.